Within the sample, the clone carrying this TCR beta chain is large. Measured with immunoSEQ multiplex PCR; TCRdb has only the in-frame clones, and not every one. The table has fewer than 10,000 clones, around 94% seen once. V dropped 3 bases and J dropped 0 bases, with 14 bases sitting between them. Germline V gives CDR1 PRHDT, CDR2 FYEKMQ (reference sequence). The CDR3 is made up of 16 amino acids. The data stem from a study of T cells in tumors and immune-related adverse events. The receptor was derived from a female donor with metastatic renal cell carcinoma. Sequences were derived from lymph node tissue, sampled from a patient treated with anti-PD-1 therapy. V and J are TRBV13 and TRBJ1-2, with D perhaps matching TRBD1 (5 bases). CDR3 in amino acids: CASSFTGTFPNYGYTF. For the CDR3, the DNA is TGTGCCAGCAGCTTTACCGGGACGTTCCCTAACTATGGCTACACCTTC.